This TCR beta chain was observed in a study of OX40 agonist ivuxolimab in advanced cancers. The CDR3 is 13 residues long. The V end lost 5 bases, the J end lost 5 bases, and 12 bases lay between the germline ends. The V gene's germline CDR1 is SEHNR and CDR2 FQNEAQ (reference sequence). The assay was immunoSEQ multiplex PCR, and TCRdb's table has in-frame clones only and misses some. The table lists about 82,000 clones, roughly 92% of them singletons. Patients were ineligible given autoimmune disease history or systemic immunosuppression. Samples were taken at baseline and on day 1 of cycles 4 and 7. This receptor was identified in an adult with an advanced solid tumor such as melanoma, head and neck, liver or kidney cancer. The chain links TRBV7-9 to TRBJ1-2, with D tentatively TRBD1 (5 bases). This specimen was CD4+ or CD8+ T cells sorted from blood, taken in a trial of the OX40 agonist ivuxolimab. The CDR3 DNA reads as TGTGCCAGCAGCGCCAGGGATGGGTATGGCTACACCTTC. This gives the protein CASSARDGYGYTF.